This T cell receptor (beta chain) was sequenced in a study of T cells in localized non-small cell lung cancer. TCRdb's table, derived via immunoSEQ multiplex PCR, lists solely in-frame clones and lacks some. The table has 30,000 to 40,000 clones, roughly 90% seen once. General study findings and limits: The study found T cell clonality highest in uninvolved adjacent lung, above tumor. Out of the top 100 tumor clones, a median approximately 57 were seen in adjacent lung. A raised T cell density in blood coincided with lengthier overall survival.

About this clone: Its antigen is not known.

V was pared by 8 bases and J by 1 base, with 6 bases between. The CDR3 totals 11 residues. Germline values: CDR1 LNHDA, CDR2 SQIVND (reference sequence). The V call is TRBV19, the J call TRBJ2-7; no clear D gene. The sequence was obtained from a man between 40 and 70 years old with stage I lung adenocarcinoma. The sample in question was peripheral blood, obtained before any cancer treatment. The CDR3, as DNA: TGTGCCAGTTCCTCGTCCTACGAGCAGTACTTC. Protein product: CASSSSYEQYF.